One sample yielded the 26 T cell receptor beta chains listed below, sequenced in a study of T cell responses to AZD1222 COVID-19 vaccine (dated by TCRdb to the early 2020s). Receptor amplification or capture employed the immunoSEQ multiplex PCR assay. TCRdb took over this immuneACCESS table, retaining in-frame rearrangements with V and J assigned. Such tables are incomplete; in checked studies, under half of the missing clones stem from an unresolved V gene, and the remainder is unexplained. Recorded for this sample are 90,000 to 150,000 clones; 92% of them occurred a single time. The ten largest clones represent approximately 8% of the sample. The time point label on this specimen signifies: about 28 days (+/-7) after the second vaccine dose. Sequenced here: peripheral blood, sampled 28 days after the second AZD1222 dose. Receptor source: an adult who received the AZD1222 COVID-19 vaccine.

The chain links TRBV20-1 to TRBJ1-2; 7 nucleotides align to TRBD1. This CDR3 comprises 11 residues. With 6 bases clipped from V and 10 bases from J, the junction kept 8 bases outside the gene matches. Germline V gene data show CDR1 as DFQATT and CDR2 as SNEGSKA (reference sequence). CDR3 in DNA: TGCAGTGCACAGGGGCAAGTGGACTACACCTTC. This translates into CSAQGQVDYTF.

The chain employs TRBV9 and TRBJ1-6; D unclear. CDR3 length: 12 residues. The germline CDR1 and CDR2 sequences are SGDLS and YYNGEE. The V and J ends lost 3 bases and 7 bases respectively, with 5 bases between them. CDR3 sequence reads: CASSEQNSPLHF. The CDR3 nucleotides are TGTGCCAGCAGCGAACAGAATTCACCCCTCCACTTT. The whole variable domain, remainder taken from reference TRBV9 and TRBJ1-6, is DSGVTQTPKHLITATGQRVTLRCSPRSGDLSVYWYQQSLDQGLQFLIQYYNGEERAKGNILERFSAQQFPDLHSELNLSSLELGDSALYFCASSEQNSPLHFGNGTRLTVT.

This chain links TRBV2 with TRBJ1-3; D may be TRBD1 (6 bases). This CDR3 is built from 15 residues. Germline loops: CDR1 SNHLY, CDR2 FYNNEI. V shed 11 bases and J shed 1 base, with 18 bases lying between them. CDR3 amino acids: CAAAPGGASGNTIYF. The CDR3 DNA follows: TGTGCCGCAGCACCGGGGGGGGCTTCTGGAAACACCATATATTTT. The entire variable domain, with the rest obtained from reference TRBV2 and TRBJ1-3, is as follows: EPEVTQTPSHQVTQMGQEVILRCVPISNHLYFYWYRQILGQKVEFLVSFYNNEISEKSEIFDDQFSVERPDGSNFTLKIRSTKLEDSAMYFCAAAPGGASGNTIYFGEGSWLTVV.

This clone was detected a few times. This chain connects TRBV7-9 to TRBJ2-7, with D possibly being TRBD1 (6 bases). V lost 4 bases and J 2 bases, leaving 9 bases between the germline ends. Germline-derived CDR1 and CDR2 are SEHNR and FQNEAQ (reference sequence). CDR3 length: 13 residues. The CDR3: CASSSGTPYEQYF. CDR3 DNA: TGTGCCAGCAGCTCCGGGACACCCTACGAGCAGTACTTC.

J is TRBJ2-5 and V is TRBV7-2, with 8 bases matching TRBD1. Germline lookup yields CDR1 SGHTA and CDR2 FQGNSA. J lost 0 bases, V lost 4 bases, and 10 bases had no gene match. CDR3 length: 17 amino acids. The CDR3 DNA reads TGTGCCAGCAGCTCGTCTACCTACAGGGGGTACCAAGAGACCCAGTACTTC. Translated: CASSSSTYRGYQETQYF.

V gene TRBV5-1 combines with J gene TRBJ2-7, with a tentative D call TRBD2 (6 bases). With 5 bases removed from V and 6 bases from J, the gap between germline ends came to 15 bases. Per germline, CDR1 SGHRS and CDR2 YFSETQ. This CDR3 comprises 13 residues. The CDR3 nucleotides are TGCGCCAGCAGACTGGCAGGAGGGACCGAGCAGTACTTC. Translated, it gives CASRLAGGTEQYF.

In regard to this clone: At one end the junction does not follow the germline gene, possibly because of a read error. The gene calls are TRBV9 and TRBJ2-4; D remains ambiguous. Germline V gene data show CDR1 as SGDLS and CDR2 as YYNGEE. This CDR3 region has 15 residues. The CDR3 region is CASSERPKIKSIQYF. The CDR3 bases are TGTGCCAGCAGCGAAAGACCGAAGATCAAAAGCATTCAGTACTTC. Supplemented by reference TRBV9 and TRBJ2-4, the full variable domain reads DSGVTQTPKHLITATGQRVTLRCSPRSGDLSVYWYQQSLDQGLQFLIQYYNGEERAKGNILERFSAQQFPDLHSELNLSSLELGDSALYFCASSERPKIKSIQYFGAGTRLSVL.

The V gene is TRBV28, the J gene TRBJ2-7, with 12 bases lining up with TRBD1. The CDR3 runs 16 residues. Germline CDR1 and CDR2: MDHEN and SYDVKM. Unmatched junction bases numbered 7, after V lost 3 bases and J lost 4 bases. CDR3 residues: CASSLGQGAKRYEQYF. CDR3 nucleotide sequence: TGTGCCAGCAGTTTGGGACAGGGGGCGAAGAGATACGAGCAGTACTTC.

DNA for the CDR3: TGTGCCAGCAGCGGGACAGCGCTCAATGAGCAGTTCTTC. Protein sequence: CASSGTALNEQFF. The chain links TRBV5-4 to TRBJ2-1, with 7 bases aligning to TRBD1. J lost 6 bases, V lost 4 bases, and 4 bases had no gene match. The length of the CDR3 is 13 residues. Germline CDR1 reads SGHNT; CDR2 reads YYREEE (reference sequence). Combining the CDR3 with reference TRBV5-4 and TRBJ2-1 gives the whole variable domain ETGVTQSPTHLIKTRGQQVTLRCSSQSGHNTVSWYQQALGQGPQFIFQYYREEENGRGNFPPRFSGLQFPNYSSELNVNALELDDSALYLCASSGTALNEQFFGPGTRLTVL.

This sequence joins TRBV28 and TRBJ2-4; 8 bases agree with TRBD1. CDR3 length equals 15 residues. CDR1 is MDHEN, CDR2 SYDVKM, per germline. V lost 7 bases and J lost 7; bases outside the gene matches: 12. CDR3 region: CASNTQGAESNIQYF. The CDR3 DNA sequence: TGTGCCAGCAATACGCAGGGGGCTGAGAGCAACATTCAGTACTTC.

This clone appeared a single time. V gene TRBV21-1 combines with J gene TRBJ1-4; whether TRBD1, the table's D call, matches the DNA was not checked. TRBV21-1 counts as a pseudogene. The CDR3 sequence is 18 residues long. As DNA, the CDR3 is TGTGCCAGCAGCAAATGGCAGAGTGTATGGGGCGATAATGAAAAACTGTTTTTT. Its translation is CASSKWQSVWGDNEKLFF.

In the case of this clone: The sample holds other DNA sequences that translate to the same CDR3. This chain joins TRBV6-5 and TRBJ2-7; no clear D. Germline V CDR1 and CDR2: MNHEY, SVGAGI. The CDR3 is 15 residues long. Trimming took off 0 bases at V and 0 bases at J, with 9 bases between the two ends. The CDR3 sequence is CASSYSTGGSYEQYF. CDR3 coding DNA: TGTGCCAGCAGTTACTCGACTGGCGGCTCCTACGAGCAGTACTTC.

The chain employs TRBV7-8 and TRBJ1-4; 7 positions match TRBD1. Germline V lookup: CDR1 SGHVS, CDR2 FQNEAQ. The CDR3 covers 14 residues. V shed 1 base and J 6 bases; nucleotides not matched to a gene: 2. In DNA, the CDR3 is TGTGCCAGCAGCTTAGGCAGGGGGGATGAAAAACTGTTTTTT. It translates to CASSLGRGDEKLFF.

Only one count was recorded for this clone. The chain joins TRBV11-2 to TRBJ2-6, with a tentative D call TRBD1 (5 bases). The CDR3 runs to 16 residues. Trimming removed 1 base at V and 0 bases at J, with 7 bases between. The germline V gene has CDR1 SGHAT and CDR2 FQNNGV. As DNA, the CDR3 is TGTGCCAGCAGCTTAGGCAGGGTCTCTGGGGCCAACGTCCTGACTTTC. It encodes CASSLGRVSGANVLTF.

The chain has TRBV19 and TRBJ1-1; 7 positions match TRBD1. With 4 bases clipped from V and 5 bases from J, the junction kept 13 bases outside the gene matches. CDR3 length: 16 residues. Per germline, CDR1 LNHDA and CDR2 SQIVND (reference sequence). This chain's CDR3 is CASSTGWNRGRTEAFF. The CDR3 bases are TGTGCCAGTAGTACGGGCTGGAACAGGGGACGGACTGAAGCTTTCTTT.

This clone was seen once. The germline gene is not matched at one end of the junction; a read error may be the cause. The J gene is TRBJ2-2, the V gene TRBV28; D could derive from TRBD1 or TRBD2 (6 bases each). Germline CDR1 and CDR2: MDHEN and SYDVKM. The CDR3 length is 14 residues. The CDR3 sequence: CAGRGGGNTGELFF. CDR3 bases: TGTGCCGGCAGAGGGGGAGGGAACACCGGGGAGCTGTTTTTT.

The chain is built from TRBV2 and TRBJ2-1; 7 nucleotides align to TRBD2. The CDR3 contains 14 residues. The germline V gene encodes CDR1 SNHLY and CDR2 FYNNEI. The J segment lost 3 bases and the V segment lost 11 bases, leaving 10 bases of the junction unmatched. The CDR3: CAGTSDVGYNEQFF. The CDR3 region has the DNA TGTGCCGGTACTAGCGACGTGGGCTACAATGAGCAGTTCTTC.

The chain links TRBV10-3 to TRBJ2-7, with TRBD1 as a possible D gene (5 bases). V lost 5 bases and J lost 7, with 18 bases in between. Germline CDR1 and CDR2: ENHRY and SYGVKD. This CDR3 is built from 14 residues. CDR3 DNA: TGTGCCATCAGTTACACGCAACAGGCGTTGGAGCAGTACTTC. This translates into CAISYTQQALEQYF.

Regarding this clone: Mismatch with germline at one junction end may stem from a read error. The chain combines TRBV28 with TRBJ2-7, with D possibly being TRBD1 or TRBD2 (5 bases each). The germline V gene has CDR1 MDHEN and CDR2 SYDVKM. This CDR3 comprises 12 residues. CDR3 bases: TGTGCCAGCAGCTGGGGGTTGTGGACGGCCGTGTTC. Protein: CASSWGLWTAVF.

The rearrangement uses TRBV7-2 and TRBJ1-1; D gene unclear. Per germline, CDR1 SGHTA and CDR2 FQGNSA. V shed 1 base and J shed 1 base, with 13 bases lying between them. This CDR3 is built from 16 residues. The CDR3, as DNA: TGTGCCAGCAGCTTAGAGTGGACGGTCCAGAACACTGAAGCTTTCTTT. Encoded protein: CASSLEWTVQNTEAFF. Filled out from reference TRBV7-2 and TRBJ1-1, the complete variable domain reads GAGVSQSPSNKVTEKGKDVELRCDPISGHTALYWYRQSLGQGLEFLIYFQGNSAPDKSGLPSDRFSAERTGGSVSTLTIQRTQQEDSAVYLCASSLEWTVQNTEAFFGQGTRLTVV.

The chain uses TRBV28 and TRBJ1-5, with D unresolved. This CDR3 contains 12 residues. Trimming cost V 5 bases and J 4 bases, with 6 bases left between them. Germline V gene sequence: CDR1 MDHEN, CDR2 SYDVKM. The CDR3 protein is CASSTQNQPQHF. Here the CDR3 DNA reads TGTGCCAGCAGTACCCAAAATCAGCCCCAGCATTTT.

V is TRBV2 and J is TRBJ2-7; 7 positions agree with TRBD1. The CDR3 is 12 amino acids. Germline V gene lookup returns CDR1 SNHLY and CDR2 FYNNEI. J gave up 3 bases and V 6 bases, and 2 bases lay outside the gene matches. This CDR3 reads CASRTGSYEQYF. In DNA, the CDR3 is TGTGCCAGCAGGACAGGGAGCTACGAGCAGTACTTC.

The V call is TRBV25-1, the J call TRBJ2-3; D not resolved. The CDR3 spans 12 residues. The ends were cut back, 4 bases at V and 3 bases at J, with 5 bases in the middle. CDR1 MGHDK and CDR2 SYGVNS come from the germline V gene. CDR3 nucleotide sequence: TGTGCCAGCAGTGTCAGAACAGATACGCAGTATTTT. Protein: CASSVRTDTQYF.

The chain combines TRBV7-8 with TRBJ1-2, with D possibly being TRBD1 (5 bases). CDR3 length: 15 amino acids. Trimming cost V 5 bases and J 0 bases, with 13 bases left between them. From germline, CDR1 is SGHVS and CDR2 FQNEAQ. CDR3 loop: CASSPRDGPNYGYTF. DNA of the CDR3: TGTGCCAGCAGCCCGAGGGACGGACCTAACTATGGCTACACCTTC.

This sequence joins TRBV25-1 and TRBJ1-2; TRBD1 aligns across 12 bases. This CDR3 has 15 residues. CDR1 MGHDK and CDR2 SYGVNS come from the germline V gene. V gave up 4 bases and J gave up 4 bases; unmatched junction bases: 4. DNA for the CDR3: TGTGCCAGCAGTGGGGGGACAGGGGGCTTCTATGGCTACACCTTC. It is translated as CASSGGTGGFYGYTF.

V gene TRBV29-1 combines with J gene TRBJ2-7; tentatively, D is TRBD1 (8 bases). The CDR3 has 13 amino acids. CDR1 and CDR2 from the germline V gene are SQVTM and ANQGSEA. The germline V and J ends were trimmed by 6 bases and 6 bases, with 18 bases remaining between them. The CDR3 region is CSVGGDRISEQYF. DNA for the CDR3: TGCAGCGTGGGGGGGGACAGGATCAGCGAGCAGTACTTC.